This T cell receptor (beta chain) was profiled in a study of tumor and adjacent non-tumor tissue in lung cancer (dated by TCRdb to between 2018 and 2020). Describing the broader study: Of the cohort, roughly 12 patients had adenocarcinoma, 2 had squamous cell carcinoma and 1 had small cell lung cancer. The study compared bulk TCRbeta repertoires between lung tumor tissue and matched distant non-tumor lung tissue from over twelve lung cancer patients. Among the approximately 15 patients, ages ranged from about 30 to 80 years, around 10 were men and 5 were women, and disease was TNM stage I to III. A total of fewer than 150 million productive TCRbeta reads were generated by sequencing, corresponding to an average of around 3.8 million reads per sample. Under 35 paired specimens, one tumor and one normal lung sample per patient, were profiled by TCRbeta CDR3 sequencing.

Bulk unsorted tissue served as the source for RNA extraction, and RNA quality was assessed using a NanoDrop ND-1000 and an Agilent 2100. The donors were newly diagnosed lung cancer patients admitted for thoracic surgery in China from August to November 2014 who had not received prior chemotherapy. Anyone who had undergone radiotherapy or chemotherapy before, or who had another cancer at the same time, was left out of the study. Pieces of surgical tissue measuring roughly 1-2.3 cm3 were kept in RNAlater solution and stored at -80 degrees C until use. Broad study findings and their caveats: Peripheral blood was not sequenced, so blood TCRbeta repertoires were not examined in the lung cancer patients of the study. Significantly higher TCR diversity was found in younger patients, and higher tumor TCR diversity was associated with shorter overall and disease-free survival. Only about 15 patients were in the cohort, and the authors stated that larger samples and more detailed clinical data are needed. The top 100 clones accounted for a significantly larger cumulative portion of the repertoire in normal lung than in tumor tissue. Neither the sequencing platform nor unique molecular identifiers are named or mentioned anywhere in the methods. Tumor tissue showed significantly higher TCR diversity (inverse Simpson) than normal lung tissue, at roughly 390 vs 170 (P = 0.0075, Mann-Whitney U test).

The library was built by means of multiplex PCR. TCRdb lists the instrument as Illumina HiSeq 2500. Following protocols modified from ARM-PCR, the researchers constructed TCRbeta libraries through three rounds of nested PCR with primers (Table S4). Before sequencing, PCR products of 200-500 bp were excised from the gel and purified with the QIAquick gel extraction kit. Per the source publication's procedure: Reads were cleaned with Trimmomatic, merged with FLASH into complete CDR3 sequences, and assigned to V(D)J germline segments with MiTCR. Clonal diversity was calculated as the inverse Simpson's index using VDJtools. In-frame sequences lacking a premature stop codon were counted as productive reads. TCRdb reran the public reads through fastp at Q25 and MiXCR, keeping productive beta chains. Records with the same CDR3 protein are collapsed into one entry carrying the most frequent genes and DNA. These V and J calls originate from TCRdb's pipeline instead of the authors' own analysis. This sample comprises 120,000 to 150,000 distinct CDR3 sequences, around 60% of them detected only once. The top ten clones comprise 15% to 20% of the sample.

In this sample, this clonotype turned up many times. What antigen it recognizes has not been identified. No base quality values were provided; no much bigger clone lies one nucleotide off. The CDR3 runs 13 residues from the cysteine to the phenylalanine. Only the CDR3 DNA stays, 39 bases, in frame from base 1. The germline V gene supplies CDR1 MNHEY and CDR2 SVGAGI. The junction shows trimming of 2 bases on V and 4 bases on J, plus 6 bases between the germline ends. This clonotype originated in a man between 60 and 75 years old with small cell lung cancer. What was sequenced was lung tumor tissue. Recombination joined TRBV6-5 with TRBJ1-5; the D gene lacks a confident call. This receptor has the CDR3 CASSYRVNQPQHF. The nucleotide sequence reads TGTGCCAGCAGTTACCGAGTTAATCAGCCCCAGCATTTT.